Included here is one T cell receptor beta chain sequence, with context. The missing CDR3 end, 3 residues past where the read stops, is filled in from the germline J gene. These data originate in a study of T cells in women clearing cervical HPV infection. Study details: Cases: HPV16-related CIN3 or worse on histology, a couple of invasive cancers. Case blood drawn at lesion detection; control blood after infection cleared.

The CDR3 is 13 residues long. Unmatched junction bases numbered 4, after V lost 8 bases and J lost 5 bases. Germline-derived CDR1 and CDR2 are SNHLY and FYNNEI. Data came from immunoSEQ multiplex PCR; TCRdb stores just in-frame clones and leaves some out. This table lists tens of thousands of clones. The sequencing sample was made of blood buffy coat. The chain uses TRBV2 and TRBJ2-2, with 8 bases matching TRBD2. The sequence was obtained from a woman aged 18 to 75 with a cervical HPV16 infection that either progressed to CIN3+ or cleared (not recorded which). Partial CDR3 DNA: TGTGCCAGCCGGGGGGGGGTTACCGGGGAG. It is translated as CASRGGVTGE. The full CDR3 reads CASRGGVTGELFF.